One and the same sample provided the 25 T cell receptor beta chains below, sequenced in a study of cytomegalovirus exposure and HLA in healthy donors. PCR primers comprised 60 Vbeta and 13 Jbeta primers. Profiling relied on immunoSEQ multiplex PCR, and the TCRdb table lists in-frame clones only, not all of them. The sample includes over 140,000 clones, approximately 84% of them seen just once. Sequenced material: PBMCs. The origin of the receptors is a man aged 30-40 years in good health and CMV-seropositive.

The J gene is TRBJ2-5, the V gene TRBV2; no firm D call. The CDR3 runs to 13 residues. Germline V gene data show CDR1 as SNHLY and CDR2 as FYNNEI. Trimming cost V 3 bases and J 5 bases, with 10 bases left between them. The CDR3 DNA is TGTGCCAGCAGTGACTCTGAACTGGAGACCCAGTACTTC. Translated, it gives CASSDSELETQYF.

The J gene is TRBJ1-4, the V gene TRBV7-9, with TRBD1 matching over 10 bases. The V and J ends lost 4 bases and 7 bases, in that order; junction bases with no gene match: 3. The CDR3 runs 14 residues. In germline, CDR1 is SEHNR, CDR2 FQNEAQ (reference sequence). CDR3 in amino acids: CASSWGQGFEKLFF. The CDR3 DNA is TGTGCCAGCAGCTGGGGACAGGGGTTTGAAAAACTGTTTTTT.

The CDR3 region has the DNA TGTGCCAGCAGTTACTCGCCGGGACAGAACACAGATACGCAGTATTTT. Residues: CASSYSPGQNTDTQYF. The chain employs TRBV6-5 and TRBJ2-3, with 7 bases that match TRBD1. Germline CDR1 MNHEY, CDR2 SVGAGI. There are 16 residues in the CDR3. Trimming cost V 0 bases and J 2 bases; bases outside gene matches: 5.

The V call is TRBV25-1, the J call TRBJ2-1; 7 bases match TRBD2. CDR3 length: 14 residues. Per the germline V gene, CDR1 is MGHDK and CDR2 is SYGVNS. V trimming: 11 bases; J trimming: 4 bases; junction bases outside the gene matches: 11. CDR3 loop: CADPGPGGYNEQFF. In DNA, the CDR3 is TGTGCCGACCCGGGACCCGGGGGGTACAATGAGCAGTTCTTC.

The V call is TRBV6-4, the J call TRBJ2-3; D gene unclear. The V gene's germline CDR1 is MRHNA and CDR2 SNTAGT. Trimming took off 2 bases at V and 3 bases at J, with 6 bases between the two ends. There are 13 residues in the CDR3. This chain's CDR3 is CASSDDLTDTQYF. CDR3 in DNA: TGTGCCAGCAGTGACGACTTAACAGATACGCAGTATTTT.

The chain links TRBV18 to TRBJ1-6; no definite D call. The length of the CDR3 is 12 residues. Germline V gene sequence: CDR1 KGHSH, CDR2 LQKENI. V dropped 6 bases and J dropped 6 bases, with 6 bases sitting between them. The CDR3 DNA is TGTGCCAGCTCCACAGCTAATTCACCCCTCCACTTT. This encodes CASSTANSPLHF.

The gene calls are TRBV6-5 and TRBJ1-3; tentative D call: TRBD1 (6 bases). Germline V gives CDR1 MNHEY, CDR2 SVGAGI. V was shortened by 4 bases and J by 8 bases, with 18 bases between the two germline ends. The CDR3 extends over 15 amino acids. The chain's CDR3 is CASSSAAGARDTIYF. As DNA, the CDR3 is TGTGCCAGCAGTTCCGCGGCGGGGGCGCGGGACACCATATATTTT.

This clone was picked up a small number of times. The rearrangement uses TRBV2 and TRBJ1-1; tentative D call: TRBD1 (5 bases). The CDR3 contains 13 residues. Germline-derived CDR1 and CDR2 are SNHLY and FYNNEI. The V and J ends lost 6 bases and 3 bases respectively, with 11 bases between them. CDR3 sequence: CASRSGDDTEAFF. The CDR3, as DNA: TGTGCCAGCAGATCGGGGGATGACACTGAAGCTTTCTTT.

The genes are TRBV6-1 and TRBJ1-1; TRBD1 is a possible D gene (6 bases). This CDR3 spans 14 amino acids. Germline V gives CDR1 MNHNS, CDR2 SASEGT. The V gene lost 2 bases and the J gene lost 3 bases, with 10 bases spanning the gap. The DNA of the CDR3 is TGTGCCAGCAGTGAACAGGGGACGGACACTGAAGCTTTCTTT. This translates into CASSEQGTDTEAFF.

The chain couples TRBV7-9 to TRBJ1-5; D is possibly TRBD1 (6 bases). Germline V gene data show CDR1 as SEHNR and CDR2 as FQNEAQ (reference sequence). The CDR3 runs 15 residues. Trimming removed 5 bases from V and 5 bases from J, with 16 bases in between. Here the CDR3 reads CASSLDSPYHQPQHF. The DNA for the CDR3 is TGTGCCAGCAGCCTGGACAGTCCGTATCATCAGCCCCAGCATTTT.

A few counts support this clone. V gene TRBV6-5 combines with J gene TRBJ1-1; D may be TRBD1 (5 bases). V lost 2 bases to trimming and J lost 5 bases, with 12 bases between them. CDR3 length: 14 amino acids. CDR1 is MNHEY, CDR2 SVGAGI, per germline. CDR3 amino acids: CASSYIQGRTEAFF. CDR3 in DNA: TGTGCCAGCAGTTACATCCAGGGCAGAACTGAAGCTTTCTTT.

Concerning this clone: At one end, the junction sequence differs from germline, possibly due to a read error. The chain uses TRBV7-9 and TRBJ2-7, with 14 bases fitting TRBD2. This CDR3 has 18 amino acids. Per germline, CDR1 SEHNR and CDR2 FQNEAQ (reference sequence). In DNA form, the CDR3 reads TGTTCCAGCAGCTCCGGACTAGCGGGAGGATGGCGGTTTTACGAGCAGTACTTC. It specifies CSSSSGLAGGWRFYEQYF.

The chain joins TRBV7-2 to TRBJ2-2; perhaps TRBD2 as D (5 bases). CDR1 is SGHTA and CDR2 is FQGNSA in the germline V gene. The V end lost 2 bases, the J end lost 6 bases, and 16 bases lay between the germline ends. The CDR3 runs to 16 residues. The CDR3 sequence is CASSLFGLGVSGELFF. In nucleotides, the CDR3 is TGTGCCAGCAGCTTATTCGGGCTGGGAGTGTCCGGGGAGCTGTTTTTT.

This sequence joins TRBV11-2 and TRBJ2-7; the match to TRBD2 covers 8 bases. The CDR3 runs to 13 residues. The germline gives CDR1 SGHAT, CDR2 FQNNGV. Unmatched junction bases numbered 9, after V lost 9 bases and J lost 5 bases. CDR3: CASTGLAGHEQYF. Here the CDR3 DNA reads TGTGCCAGTACAGGGCTAGCGGGTCACGAGCAGTACTTC.

The chain links TRBV6-1 to TRBJ1-4, with no clear D. This CDR3 is built from 17 residues. Deletions cut 0 bases from V and 4 bases from J, with 15 bases between. CDR1 is MNHNS and CDR2 is SASEGT in the germline V gene. The CDR3 DNA is TGTGCCAGCAGTGAAGCGATGTGGCAGCGCCGTAATGAAAAACTGTTTTTT. Its protein is CASSEAMWQRRNEKLFF.

J is TRBJ2-2 and V is TRBV7-3, with D possibly TRBD2 on 5 matching bases. The ends were cut back, 4 bases at V and 7 bases at J, with 19 bases in the middle. The CDR3 is 16 residues long. Germline V gene sequence: CDR1 SGHTA, CDR2 FQGTGA. Written as DNA, the CDR3 is TGTGCCAGCAGCTCCCCGGGGTCTTCAGGCGGCGGGGAGCTGTTTTTT. Protein product: CASSSPGSSGGGELFF.

The chain recombines TRBV6-5 with TRBJ2-3, with D unresolved. V was pared by 2 bases and J by 2 bases, with 11 bases between. From germline, CDR1 is MNHEY and CDR2 SVGAGI. There are 15 residues in the CDR3. In DNA, the CDR3 is TGTGCCAGCAGTTACACGCTGGGCTCCACAGATACGCAGTATTTT. This translates into CASSYTLGSTDTQYF.

This clone was seen a handful of times. The rearrangement links TRBV6-1 to TRBJ1-1; the D gene is possibly TRBD1 (6 bases). Germline V gives CDR1 MNHNS, CDR2 SASEGT. The V and J ends lost 4 bases and 4 bases respectively, with 13 bases between them. The CDR3 totals 14 residues. The CDR3 sequence is CASSVLTGTTEAFF. CDR3 in DNA: TGTGCCAGCAGTGTCTTAACAGGGACCACTGAAGCTTTCTTT.

In its sample, this clone was seen a few times. The chain joins TRBV5-1 to TRBJ2-6; 11 bases line up with TRBD2. Germline CDR1 is SGHRS and CDR2 is YFSETQ. After removal of 4 bases from V and 0 bases from J, the junction contained 3 bases not matched to a gene. The CDR3 sequence is 17 residues long. This CDR3 is CASSETSGVSGANVLTF. The CDR3 DNA is TGCGCCAGCAGCGAGACTAGCGGGGTCTCTGGGGCCAACGTCCTGACTTTC.

The rearrangement joins TRBV14 to TRBJ1-5; unclear D gene. With 11 bases removed from V and 11 bases from J, the gap between germline ends came to 16 bases. The V gene's germline CDR1 is SGHDN and CDR2 FVKESK. The CDR3 contains 11 residues. CDR3 region: CAPRVGKAQHF. The CDR3 nucleotides read TGTGCCCCGCGGGTTGGAAAGGCCCAGCATTTT. Variable domain in full (rest from reference TRBV14 and TRBJ1-5): EAGVTQFPSHSVIEKGQTVTLRCDPISGHDNLYWYRRVMGKEIKFLLHFVKESKQDESGMPNNRFLAERTGGTYSTLKVQPAELEDSGVYFCAPRVGKAQHFGDGTRLSIL.

This chain joins TRBV11-2 and TRBJ1-1, with 10 positions matching TRBD1. The ends lost 5 bases at V and 6 bases at J; junction bases unmatched: 12. Germline CDR1 reads SGHAT; CDR2 reads FQNNGV. There are 16 residues in the CDR3. CDR3: CASSTVPGQGMAEAFF. The CDR3 nucleotides are TGTGCCAGCAGCACGGTCCCGGGACAGGGGATGGCTGAAGCTTTCTTT.

The CDR3 spells CASSELQGSNQPQHF. The CDR3 nucleotides are TGTGCCAGCAGTGAGTTACAGGGTAGCAATCAGCCCCAGCATTTT. V is TRBV2 and J is TRBJ1-5, with D perhaps TRBD1 (6 bases). CDR3 length equals 15 residues. The germline gives CDR1 SNHLY, CDR2 FYNNEI. The ends were cut back, 3 bases at V and 0 bases at J, with 9 bases in the middle.

The chain employs TRBV18 and TRBJ1-1; D call uncertain. Per the germline V gene, CDR1 is KGHSH and CDR2 is LQKENI. V was shortened by 3 bases and J by 9 bases, with 14 bases between the two germline ends. The CDR3 totals 13 residues. CDR3 region: CASSPPEEGKAFF. In nucleotides, the CDR3 is TGTGCCAGCTCACCTCCTGAAGAGGGCAAAGCTTTCTTT. Variable domain in full (rest from reference TRBV18 and TRBJ1-1): NAGVMQNPRHLVRRRGQEARLRCSPMKGHSHVYWYRQLPEEGLKFMVYLQKENIIDESGMPKERFSAEFPKEGPSILRIQQVVRGDSAAYFCASSPPEEGKAFFGQGTRLTVV.

This chain links TRBV11-3 with TRBJ2-7, with 7 bases that match TRBD2. In germline, CDR1 is SGHNT, CDR2 YENEEA. This CDR3 spans 18 amino acids. V lost 5 bases to trimming and J lost 5 bases; unmatched junction nucleotides: 21. CDR3 nucleotides: TGTGCCAGCAGCCTCCATCGCCGGGACTATTCATACCCTCACGAGCAGTACTTC. This sequence encodes CASSLHRRDYSYPHEQYF.

The chain has TRBV19 and TRBJ1-1; D gene ambiguous. The CDR3 spans 13 residues. Trimming removed 4 bases at V and 9 bases at J, with 15 bases between. Germline V lookup: CDR1 LNHDA, CDR2 SQIVND (reference sequence). CDR3 DNA: TGTGCCAGTAGTACATACTTAACGGAGAAAGCTTTCTTT. It yields the protein CASSTYLTEKAFF.